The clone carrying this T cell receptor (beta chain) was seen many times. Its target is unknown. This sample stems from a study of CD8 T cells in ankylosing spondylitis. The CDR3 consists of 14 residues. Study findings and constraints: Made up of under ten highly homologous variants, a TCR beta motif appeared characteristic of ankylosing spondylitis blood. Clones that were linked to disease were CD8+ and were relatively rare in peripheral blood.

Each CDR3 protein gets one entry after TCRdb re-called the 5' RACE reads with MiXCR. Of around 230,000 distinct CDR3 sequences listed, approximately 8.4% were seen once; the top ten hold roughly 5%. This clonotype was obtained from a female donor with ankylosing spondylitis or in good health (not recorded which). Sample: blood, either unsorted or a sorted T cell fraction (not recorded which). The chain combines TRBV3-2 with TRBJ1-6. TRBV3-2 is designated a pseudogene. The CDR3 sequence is CASRYSRMASPLHF. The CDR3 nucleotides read TGTGCCAGCAGGTACTCTCGAATGGCGTCACCCCTCCACTTT.